This T cell receptor (beta chain) was identified in a study of T cell responses to AZD1222 COVID-19 vaccine. General study results and limits: The breadth and depth of Spike-specific TCRs increased once two AZD1222 doses had been given. Without day 14 samples, only post-peak T cell repertoires were studied.

This table comes from immunoSEQ multiplex PCR, and its TCRdb copy is limited to in-frame clones, with some not included. The profile shows approximately 110,000 clones, roughly 87% of them singletons. Note on this clone: Its antigen is not identified.

The CDR3 contains 16 residues. V trimming: 3 bases; J trimming: 2 bases; junction bases outside the gene matches: 8. The germline V gene encodes CDR1 LNHDA and CDR2 SQIVND (reference sequence). The V call is TRBV19, the J call TRBJ1-2; 8 positions agree with TRBD1. The material sequenced was peripheral blood, taken on day 0 of AZD1222 vaccination. The clonotype originates from an adult in good health. The CDR3 loop reads CASSIAGAGGNYGYTF. As DNA, the CDR3 is TGTGCCAGTAGTATTGCGGGTGCAGGGGGCAACTATGGCTACACCTTC.